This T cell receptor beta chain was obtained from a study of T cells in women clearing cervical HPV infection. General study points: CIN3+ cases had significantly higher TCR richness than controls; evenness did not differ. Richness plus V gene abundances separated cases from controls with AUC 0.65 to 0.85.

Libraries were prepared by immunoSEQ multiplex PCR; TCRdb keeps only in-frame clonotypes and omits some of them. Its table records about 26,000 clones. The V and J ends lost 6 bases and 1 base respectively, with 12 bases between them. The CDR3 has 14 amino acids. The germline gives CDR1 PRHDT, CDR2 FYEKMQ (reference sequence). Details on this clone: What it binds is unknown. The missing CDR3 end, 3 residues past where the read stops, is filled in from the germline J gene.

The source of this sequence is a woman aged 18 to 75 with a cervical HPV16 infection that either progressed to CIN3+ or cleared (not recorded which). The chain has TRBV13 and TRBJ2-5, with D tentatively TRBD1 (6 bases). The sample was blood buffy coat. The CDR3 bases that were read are TGTGCCAGCAGTCCGGTGGGGGCCCAAGAGACC. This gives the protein CASSPVGAQET. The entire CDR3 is CASSPVGAQETQYF.